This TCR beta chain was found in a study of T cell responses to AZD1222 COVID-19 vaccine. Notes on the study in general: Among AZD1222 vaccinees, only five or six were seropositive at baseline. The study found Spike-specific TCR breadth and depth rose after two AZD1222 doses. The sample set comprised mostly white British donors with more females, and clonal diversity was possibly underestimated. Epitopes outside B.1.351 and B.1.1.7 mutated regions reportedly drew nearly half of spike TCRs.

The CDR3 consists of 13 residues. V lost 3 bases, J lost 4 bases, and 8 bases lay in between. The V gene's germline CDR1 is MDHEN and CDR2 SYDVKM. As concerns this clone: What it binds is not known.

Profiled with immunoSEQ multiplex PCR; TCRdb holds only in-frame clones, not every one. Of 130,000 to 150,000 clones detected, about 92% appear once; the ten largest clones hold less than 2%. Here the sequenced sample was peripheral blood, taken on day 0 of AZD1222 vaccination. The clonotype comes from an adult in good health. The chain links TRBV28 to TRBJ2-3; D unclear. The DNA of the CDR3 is TGTGCCAGCAGTTTTGGCTTCTCAGATACGCAGTATTTT. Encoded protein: CASSFGFSDTQYF.